A single sample gave rise to the 26 T cell receptor beta chains below, sequenced in a study of technical replicates of blood from a few donors (dated by TCRdb to between 2016 and 2019). The library was made by the immunoSEQ multiplex PCR assay. Here the immuneACCESS table is served through TCRdb, limited to in-frame sequences with V and J called. Missing clones are a known gap in these copies; in checked studies unresolved V genes cover under half, and the rest lacks a known reason. This sample lists roughly 73,000 clones; 93% were detected once. The ten largest clones take up over 0.2% of the sample. Sequences were obtained from T cells isolated from PBMCs. These receptors came from a human donor in good health.

This chain joins TRBV5-6 and TRBJ1-5; D is perhaps TRBD1 (6 bases). This CDR3 comprises 17 residues. The V end was cut by 0 bases, the J end by 2 bases, with 15 bases between. The germline V gene encodes CDR1 SGHDT and CDR2 YYEEEE. CDR3 amino acids: CASSLGLGGARNQPQHF. CDR3 coding DNA: TGTGCCAGCAGCTTGGGGTTGGGGGGGGCACGCAATCAGCCCCAGCATTTT.

About this clone itself: Sequence at one end of the junction differs from germline and may be a read error. The genes are TRBV7-7 and TRBJ2-7, with 8 positions matching TRBD1. Germline loops: CDR1 SSHAT, CDR2 FNYEAQ (reference sequence). The CDR3 spans 14 residues. In DNA form, the CDR3 reads TGTGCTAGCAGCTTATTGGACAGGGTCCACGAGCAGTACTTC. As protein: CASSLLDRVHEQYF.

Points on this clone: The junction does not match germline at one end; this may be a read error. The V and J genes are TRBV5-1 and TRBJ2-4; 8 bases are a match to TRBD1. This CDR3 has 14 amino acids. Germline V gene sequence: CDR1 SGHRS, CDR2 YFSETQ. Written as DNA, the CDR3 is TGCGCCAGCAGCCTGACAACCTTTACAGGGGGAATGGACTTC. It codes for CASSLTTFTGGMDF.

Turning to this clone: At the DNA level, this CDR3 is encoded by other sequences in the same sample as well. The rearrangement uses TRBV28 and TRBJ1-5, with 8 bases identical to TRBD1. This CDR3 comprises 14 residues. Trimming cost V 5 bases and J 4 bases; bases outside gene matches: 4. Germline loops: CDR1 MDHEN, CDR2 SYDVKM. This CDR3 reads CASSPGQGNQPQHF. The CDR3 DNA is TGTGCCAGCAGTCCAGGACAGGGTAATCAGCCCCAGCATTTT.

The rearrangement links TRBV14 to TRBJ2-7; D is possibly TRBD1 (6 bases). Trimming pared 3 bases from V and 0 bases from J, leaving 15 bases between. In germline, CDR1 is SGHDN, CDR2 FVKESK. The length of the CDR3 is 16 residues. The DNA for the CDR3 is TGTGCCAGCAGCCATTATACAGGGATCGACTCCTACGAGCAGTACTTC. Translation gives CASSHYTGIDSYEQYF.

The chain is built from TRBV14 and TRBJ2-7; the match to TRBD2 covers 7 bases. This CDR3 spans 16 amino acids. Losses at the gene ends were 1 base for V and 4 bases for J; bases not matched to a gene: 10. Germline CDR1 reads SGHDN; CDR2 reads FVKESK. The DNA for the CDR3 is TGTGCCAGCAGCCAAGCCCGGCTAGCGGTTAGTTACGAGCAGTACTTC. Protein: CASSQARLAVSYEQYF.

V usage is TRBV5-1 and J usage is TRBJ2-5, with 11 nucleotides matching TRBD2. This CDR3 is 15 amino acids long. V gave up 0 bases and J gave up 2 bases; unmatched junction bases: 0. The germline V gene has CDR1 SGHRS and CDR2 YFSETQ. CDR3 DNA: TGCGCCAGCAGCTTGGGACTAGCGGGGCAAGAGACCCAGTACTTC. Its translation is CASSLGLAGQETQYF.

The CDR3 DNA sequence: TGCGCCAGCAGTACACCTGGGGCTTCCCTCGGCGGGGAGCTGTTTTTT. It codes for CASSTPGASLGGELFF. The chain uses TRBV10-1 and TRBJ2-2; tentatively, D is TRBD1 (5 bases). The V gene's germline CDR1 is WNHNN and CDR2 SYGVQD (reference sequence). This CDR3 is 16 amino acids long. V was clipped by 5 bases and J by 7 bases, with 20 bases between them.

The gene calls are TRBV13 and TRBJ2-3; 15 bases align to TRBD2. Germline lookup yields CDR1 PRHDT and CDR2 FYEKMQ (reference sequence). The CDR3 spans 21 residues. V lost 5 bases and J lost 4; bases outside the gene matches: 19. The CDR3: CASSPRPWTSGGESIPDTQYF. In DNA form, the CDR3 reads TGTGCCAGCAGCCCGAGACCGTGGACTAGCGGGGGGGAGAGCATTCCAGATACGCAGTATTTT. The entire variable domain, with the rest obtained from reference TRBV13 and TRBJ2-3, is as follows: AAGVIQSPRHLIKEKRETATLKCYPIPRHDTVYWYQQGPGQDPQFLISFYEKMQSDKGSIPDRFSAQQFSDYHSELNMSSLELGDSALYFCASSPRPWTSGGESIPDTQYFGPGTRLTVL.

This sequence joins TRBV11-2 and TRBJ1-1, with D unresolved. Germline V gene sequence: CDR1 SGHAT, CDR2 FQNNGV. This CDR3 contains 18 residues. V was clipped by 5 bases and J by 0 bases, with 22 bases between them. CDR3 region: CASSQGRTYQPMNTEAFF. Here the CDR3 DNA reads TGTGCCAGCAGCCAAGGGAGGACGTACCAGCCGATGAACACTGAAGCTTTCTTT.

The chain combines TRBV2 with TRBJ1-1, with D perhaps TRBD1 (6 bases). Trimming took 3 bases from V and 6 from J, leaving 20 bases between them. Germline values: CDR1 SNHLY, CDR2 FYNNEI. The CDR3 extends over 16 amino acids. The CDR3 sequence is CASSDKAGEGWAEAFF. CDR3 nucleotide sequence: TGTGCCAGCAGTGATAAGGCAGGGGAGGGGTGGGCTGAAGCTTTCTTT. The full variable domain, completed using reference TRBV2 and TRBJ1-1, is EPEVTQTPSHQVTQMGQEVILRCVPISNHLYFYWYRQILGQKVEFLVSFYNNEISEKSEIFDDQFSVERPDGSNFTLKIRSTKLEDSAMYFCASSDKAGEGWAEAFFGQGTRLTVV.

In its sample, this clone was seen a few times. At one end, the junction sequence differs from germline, possibly due to a read error. The chain couples TRBV7-7 to TRBJ1-1; D ambiguous. Germline-derived CDR1 and CDR2 are SSHAT and FNYEAQ (reference sequence). This CDR3 is 13 amino acids long. The CDR3 bases are TGTGCTAGCAGCACCAACATGAACACTGAAGCTTTCTTT. Its translation: CASSTNMNTEAFF. The whole variable domain, filled in from reference TRBV7-7 and TRBJ1-1, reads GAGVSQSPRYKVTKRGQDVTLRCDPISSHATLYWYQQALGQGPEFLTYFNYEAQPDKSGLPSDRFSAERPEGSISTLTIQRTEQRDSAMYRCASSTNMNTEAFFGQGTRLTVV.

The chain is built from TRBV6-5 and TRBJ1-1; 10 bases align to TRBD1. Germline V gene lookup returns CDR1 MNHEY and CDR2 SVGAGI. The V segment lost 5 bases and the J segment 0 bases; nucleotides outside the gene matches: 3. The CDR3 extends over 15 amino acids. The CDR3 spells CASSRDRGMNTEAFF. The CDR3 region has the DNA TGTGCCAGCAGTAGGGACAGGGGCATGAACACTGAAGCTTTCTTT.

The CDR3 nucleotides are TGTGCCAGCAGTGAAGATAACAGTCGGGGCTATGGCTACACCTTC. Translating it yields CASSEDNSRGYGYTF. V usage is TRBV6-1 and J usage is TRBJ1-2; D call uncertain. V was trimmed by 1 base and J by 4 bases, leaving 13 bases between them. This CDR3 contains 15 residues. CDR1 and CDR2 from the germline V gene are MNHNS and SASEGT.

CDR3 nucleotide sequence: TGCGCCAGCAGCTTGATAGGGACAAATTCCTACAATGAGCAGTTCTTC. This sequence encodes CASSLIGTNSYNEQFF. V usage is TRBV5-1 and J usage is TRBJ2-1; tentative D call: TRBD1 (6 bases). The CDR3 length is 16 residues. V gave up 1 base and J gave up 1 base, with 12 bases separating them. Per germline, CDR1 SGHRS and CDR2 YFSETQ.

This clone occurred once. The chain links TRBV9 to TRBJ1-1; 11 bases align to TRBD1. The CDR3 covers 15 residues. The germline V gene has CDR1 SGDLS and CDR2 YYNGEE. V shed 4 bases and J 4 bases; nucleotides not matched to a gene: 6. CDR3 residues: CASSKLGTGGTEAFF. Written as DNA, the CDR3 is TGTGCCAGCAGCAAACTGGGGACAGGGGGCACTGAAGCTTTCTTT.

The V gene is TRBV7-9, the J gene TRBJ2-5; 9 bases map to TRBD1. J gave up 5 bases and V 5 bases, and 12 bases lay outside the gene matches. Looked up from germline, CDR1 is SEHNR and CDR2 is FQNEAQ (reference sequence). The CDR3 runs to 16 residues. The CDR3 is CASSALGTGGLETQYF. CDR3 DNA sequence: TGTGCCAGCAGCGCCCTAGGAACAGGGGGCCTGGAGACCCAGTACTTC.

The CDR3, as DNA: TGCAGCGTTGAAGAGGGGCCTCGCTACACCTTC. This encodes CSVEEGPRYTF. V usage is TRBV29-1 and J usage is TRBJ1-2, with D possibly TRBD1 on 5 matching bases. The V and J ends lost 0 bases and 9 bases respectively, with 8 bases between them. This CDR3 has 11 amino acids. Germline V lookup: CDR1 SQVTM, CDR2 ANQGSEA.

V gene TRBV11-2 combines with J gene TRBJ2-7; 14 nucleotides agree with TRBD2. Germline trimming cut 4 bases from V and 2 bases from J; bases unmatched to any gene: 13. This CDR3 contains 19 residues. Germline V lookup: CDR1 SGHAT, CDR2 FQNNGV. The CDR3 protein is CASSSLRWTSGRSPYEQYF. The CDR3 nucleotides read TGTGCCAGCAGCTCTCTCCGGTGGACTAGCGGGAGGTCACCCTACGAGCAGTACTTC.

The V gene is TRBV11-1, the J gene TRBJ2-1; D is uncertain. Germline assignment: CDR1 SGHAT and CDR2 FQDESV (reference sequence). V dropped 1 base and J dropped 10 bases, with 5 bases sitting between them. The CDR3 spans 11 residues. The CDR3 sequence: CASSLDQEQFF. CDR3 sequence (DNA): TGTGCCAGCAGCTTAGACCAGGAGCAGTTCTTC.

The chain links TRBV29-1 to TRBJ1-2, with unresolved D. This CDR3 has 11 residues. V was shortened by 4 bases and J by 4 bases, with 7 bases between the two germline ends. Germline V gene lookup returns CDR1 SQVTM and CDR2 ANQGSEA. The chain's CDR3 is CSVVLSYGYTF. The CDR3 DNA reads as TGCAGCGTTGTTTTATCCTATGGCTACACCTTC.

The genes are TRBV5-1 and TRBJ2-1, with 10 bases identical to TRBD2. The CDR3 extends over 15 amino acids. Trimming took 0 bases from V and 7 from J; bases not matched to a gene: 4. Germline V gene data show CDR1 as SGHRS and CDR2 as YFSETQ. DNA for the CDR3: TGCGCCAGCAGCTTGGCTAGCGGGAGAGGGAATGAGCAGTTCTTC. Encoded protein: CASSLASGRGNEQFF.

The V call is TRBV19, the J call TRBJ1-2; 7 bases fit TRBD1. V lost 5 bases, J lost 1 base, and 10 bases stayed unmatched. The germline CDR1 and CDR2 sequences are LNHDA and SQIVND (reference sequence). This CDR3 region has 16 residues. Written as DNA, the CDR3 is TGTGCCAGTAGTTTCGCCGGGACAGACGATAACTATGGCTACACCTTC. It specifies CASSFAGTDDNYGYTF. Based on the CDR3 plus reference TRBV19 and TRBJ1-2, the full variable domain is DGGITQSPKYLFRKEGQNVTLSCEQNLNHDAMYWYRQDPGQGLRLIYYSQIVNDFQKGDIAEGYSVSREKKESFPLTVTSAQKNPTAFYLCASSFAGTDDNYGYTFGSGTRLTVV.

This clone was observed a handful of times. CDR3 nucleotide sequence: TGTGCCAGCAGCGCGGGGCTTGTAGTGAAAGAGACCCAGTACTTC. As protein: CASSAGLVVKETQYF. V and J are TRBV11-2 and TRBJ2-5, with a possible D match to TRBD2 (6 bases). Looked up from germline, CDR1 is SGHAT and CDR2 is FQNNGV. V dropped 5 bases and J dropped 3 bases, with 16 bases sitting between them. The CDR3 has 15 residues.

This clone was seen a single time. This chain uses TRBV30 with TRBJ2-1, with a tentative D call TRBD1 (5 bases). Deletions cut 4 bases from V and 14 bases from J, with 15 bases between. CDR3 length: 11 amino acids. Germline V gene lookup returns CDR1 GTSNPN and CDR2 SVGIG (reference sequence). CDR3 loop: CAWITGREKFF. The CDR3 nucleotides are TGTGCCTGGATAACAGGTCGAGAAAAGTTCTTC.

The chain has TRBV4-1 and TRBJ1-1, with 7 positions matching TRBD1. CDR1 and CDR2 (germline): MGHRA, YSYEKL. This CDR3 has 13 residues. V lost 0 bases, J lost 8 bases, and 3 bases stayed unmatched. The CDR3 reads CASSQDRDREAFF. DNA of the CDR3: TGCGCCAGCAGCCAAGACCGGGACAGAGAAGCTTTCTTT.